The 19 T cell receptor beta chains below come from one sample, sequenced in a study of T cells in Graves' hyperthyroidism and ophthalmopathy. Amplified TCR beta CDR3 regions derived from RNA transcripts. The HTBI primer set was used in a first-round RT-PCR of the TCR CDR3. MiXCR, run by TCRdb on the multiplex PCR reads, gives a single entry per CDR3 protein. The table lists 90,000 to 120,000 distinct CDR3 sequences, about 17% of them singletons. The sample was blood. These receptors originate from a woman aged 45-60 years with Graves' hyperthyroidism.

This clonotype was observed many times. V is TRBV4-2 and J is TRBJ2-1; TRBD2 aligns across 8 bases. The CDR3 runs to 16 residues. CDR1 is LGHNA and CDR2 is YNFKEQ in the germline V gene. With 0 bases clipped from V and 6 bases from J, the junction kept 7 bases outside the gene matches. The CDR3 region is CASSQDVAGGPNEQFF. For the CDR3, the DNA is TGTGCCAGCAGCCAAGATGTTGCGGGAGGCCCCAATGAGCAGTTCTTC.

This clonotype was recorded at least ten times. This chain connects TRBV28 to TRBJ2-3, with 14 bases fitting TRBD2. The germline gives CDR1 MDHEN, CDR2 SYDVKM. After removal of 5 bases from V and 5 bases from J, the junction contained 12 bases not matched to a gene. This CDR3 comprises 18 residues. CDR3 sequence: CASSPGLAGGGWRDTQYF. The CDR3 nucleotides are TGTGCCAGCAGTCCCGGACTAGCGGGAGGAGGCTGGAGAGATACGCAGTATTTT.

This clonotype was seen ten or more times. The chain is built from TRBV7-9 and TRBJ1-6; D possibly corresponds to TRBD1 (6 bases). This CDR3 contains 15 residues. Germline V gene sequence: CDR1 SEHNR, CDR2 FQNEAQ (reference sequence). Trimming removed 3 bases at V and 5 bases at J, with 11 bases between. CDR3 sequence reads: CASSFGTSHNSPLHF. The CDR3 bases are TGTGCCAGCAGCTTCGGGACAAGTCATAATTCACCCCTCCACTTT.

This clonotype has ten or more counts. This chain uses TRBV10-3 with TRBJ1-2; D is perhaps TRBD1 (6 bases). The CDR3 consists of 12 residues. The V gene lost 10 bases and the J gene lost 1 base, with 10 bases spanning the gap. Germline-derived CDR1 and CDR2 are ENHRY and SYGVKD. CDR3 DNA: TGTGCCACCTACAGGGATAACTATGGCTACACCTTC. Translated: CATYRDNYGYTF.

This clonotype was seen at least ten times. V and J are TRBV12-3 or TRBV12-4 and TRBJ2-7; tentatively, D is TRBD1 (5 bases). The CDR3 is made up of 13 amino acids. The ends were cut back, 3 bases at V and 5 bases at J, with 11 bases in the middle. For the CDR3, the DNA is TGTGCCAGCAGTTTGGGTCAGGGAAACGAGCAGTACTTC. Residues: CASSLGQGNEQYF.

This clonotype was observed at least ten times. The chain links TRBV2 to TRBJ1-1, with D unclear. The germline gives CDR1 SNHLY, CDR2 FYNNEI. V was clipped by 7 bases and J by 7 bases, with 13 bases between them. This CDR3 contains 12 residues. The DNA of the CDR3 is TGTGCCAGCACCGAAGGCCTTGTTGAAGCTTTCTTT. Translated: CASTEGLVEAFF.

This clonotype was seen ten or more times. The rearrangement uses TRBV7-2 and TRBJ2-2, with 8 positions matching TRBD2. CDR1 is SGHTA and CDR2 is FQGNSA in the germline V gene. The CDR3 is made up of 16 amino acids. V gave up 1 base and J gave up 7 bases; unmatched junction bases: 8. The CDR3, as DNA: TGTGCCAGCAGCTTAGGGGCGGGAGGTCATCACGGGGAGCTGTTTTTT. Its protein product is CASSLGAGGHHGELFF.

The chain joins TRBV30 to TRBJ1-2, with 7 bases aligning to TRBD1. The germline V gene has CDR1 GTSNPN and CDR2 SVGIG (reference sequence). The CDR3 extends over 15 amino acids. The V and J ends lost 0 bases and 4 bases, in that order; junction bases with no gene match: 8. This chain's CDR3 is CAWSVLQGQAYGYTF. As DNA, the CDR3 is TGTGCCTGGAGTGTACTACAGGGGCAGGCCTATGGCTACACCTTC. The full variable domain, with the rest looked up from reference TRBV30 and TRBJ1-2, is SQTIHQWPATLVQPVGSPLSLECTVEGTSNPNLYWYRQAAGRGLQLLFYSVGIGQISSEVPQNLSASRPQDRQFILSSKKLLLSDSGFYLCAWSVLQGQAYGYTFGSGTRLTVV.

This clonotype was seen many times. This chain connects TRBV28 to TRBJ1-4; D unresolved. V was cut by 5 bases and J by 10 bases, with 26 bases left in between. Germline CDR1 reads MDHEN; CDR2 reads SYDVKM. There are 17 residues in the CDR3. The CDR3 sequence is CASSPTKGQRAPGKLFF. The DNA for the CDR3 is TGTGCCAGCAGTCCAACAAAGGGCCAGAGAGCCCCGGGAAAACTGTTTTTT.

This clonotype was counted only a few times. CDR3 sequence reads: CSADREESANTGELFF. The CDR3 DNA is TGCAGTGCTGACCGGGAAGAAAGCGCGAACACCGGGGAGCTGTTTTTT. The rearrangement links TRBV20-1 to TRBJ2-2; D perhaps matches TRBD2 (5 bases). Germline lookup yields CDR1 DFQATT and CDR2 SNEGSKA (reference sequence). V shed 5 bases and J shed 0 bases, with 16 bases lying between them. The CDR3 has 16 residues.

The chain has TRBV24-1 and TRBJ2-2; 10 bases map to TRBD2. The CDR3 consists of 17 residues. Germline V gives CDR1 KGHDR, CDR2 SFDVKD. The V gene end was trimmed by 2 bases and the J gene end by 6 bases; junction bases not matched to a gene: 8. Here the CDR3 DNA reads TGTGCCACCAGTGATTCGCTCTTAGCGGGAGGCTCCGGGGAGCTGTTTTTT. Translation gives CATSDSLLAGGSGELFF.

This clonotype was recorded many times. The CDR3 reads CASSLNSLAVSRNEQFF. The CDR3 coding sequence is TGTGCCAGCAGCTTAAACTCTCTAGCAGTTTCAAGGAATGAGCAGTTCTTC. This rearrangement joins TRBV7-3 to TRBJ2-1, with a tentative D call TRBD2 (5 bases). CDR1 and CDR2 from the germline V gene are SGHTA and FQGTGA. The CDR3 covers 17 residues. The V end was cut by 1 base, the J end by 7 bases, with 20 bases between. The full variable domain, with the rest looked up from reference TRBV7-3 and TRBJ2-1, is GAGVSQTPSNKVTEKGKYVELRCDPISGHTALYWYRQSLGQGPEFLIYFQGTGAADDSGLPNDRFFAVRPEGSVSTLKIQRTERGDSAVYLCASSLNSLAVSRNEQFFGPGTRLTVL.

This clonotype was seen more than once but under ten times. The rearrangement uses TRBV7-9 and TRBJ2-3; the match to TRBD2 covers 7 bases. CDR1 is SEHNR and CDR2 is FQNEAQ in the germline V gene (reference sequence). This CDR3 comprises 17 residues. Unmatched junction bases numbered 11, after V lost 5 bases and J lost 0 bases. Here the CDR3 DNA reads TGTGCCAGCAGCAGAGCGGGAACCCGCACTAGCACAGATACGCAGTATTTT. Translation: CASSRAGTRTSTDTQYF.

Worth noting for this clonotype: The junction and the germline gene differ at one end; a read error may be behind it. The chain links TRBV2 to TRBJ1-3; D uncertain. CDR3 length: 15 residues. CDR1 and CDR2 (germline): SNHLY, FYNNEI. CDR3: CASRKDESPGNTIYF. The CDR3, as DNA: TGCGCCAGCAGGAAGGATGAGTCCCCTGGAAACACCATATATTTT.

The table lists this clonotype with many counts. The chain employs TRBV5-1 and TRBJ2-2; D tentatively reads TRBD1 or TRBD2 (5 bases each). The CDR3 is 15 amino acids. V was shortened by 2 bases and J by 0 bases, with 8 bases between the two germline ends. CDR1 and CDR2 from the germline V gene are SGHRS and YFSETQ. The CDR3 is CASSFLGPNTGELFF. DNA for the CDR3: TGCGCCAGCAGCTTCCTGGGACCGAACACCGGGGAGCTGTTTTTT.

V gene TRBV28 combines with J gene TRBJ2-7; D is possibly TRBD2 (6 bases). The length of the CDR3 is 16 residues. Per germline, CDR1 MDHEN and CDR2 SYDVKM. Trimming took 1 base from V and 5 from J, leaving 18 bases between them. DNA for the CDR3: TGTGCCAGCAGTTTATCGGGGGAGGCCAGGGCCCACGAGCAGTACTTC. It is translated as CASSLSGEARAHEQYF.

This clonotype was counted ten times or more. The V call is TRBV29-1, the J call TRBJ2-7; no clear D gene. The germline V gene encodes CDR1 SQVTM and CDR2 ANQGSEA. The CDR3 loop spans 11 amino acids. V was cut by 5 bases and J by 6 bases, with 11 bases left in between. CDR3 protein: CSVLGLGEQYF. The CDR3, as DNA: TGCAGCGTTTTAGGGCTTGGCGAGCAGTACTTC.

The gene calls are TRBV11-2 and TRBJ1-5, with 9 nucleotides matching TRBD1. This CDR3 spans 15 amino acids. V trimming: 6 bases; J trimming: 6 bases; junction bases outside the gene matches: 9. CDR1 SGHAT and CDR2 FQNNGV come from the germline V gene. The CDR3 region has the DNA TGTGCCAGCAGTCCGGACAGGGGCCTTGGTCAGCCCCAGCATTTT. Amino acid sequence: CASSPDRGLGQPQHF.

With regard to this clonotype: The conserved phenylalanine or tryptophan normally closing the CDR3 is absent here, so this likely arose from a read error. This chain links TRBV5-1 with TRBJ2-5, with D tentatively TRBD2 (7 bases). Looked up from germline, CDR1 is SGHRS and CDR2 is YFSETQ. V lost 0 bases and J lost 3, with 18 bases in between. The CDR3 totals 17 residues. DNA for the CDR3: TGCGCCAGCAGCTTGGTGCCCGGGGGAGGGGGAGAAGAGACCCAGTACTCC. This codes for CASSLVPGGGGEETQYS.